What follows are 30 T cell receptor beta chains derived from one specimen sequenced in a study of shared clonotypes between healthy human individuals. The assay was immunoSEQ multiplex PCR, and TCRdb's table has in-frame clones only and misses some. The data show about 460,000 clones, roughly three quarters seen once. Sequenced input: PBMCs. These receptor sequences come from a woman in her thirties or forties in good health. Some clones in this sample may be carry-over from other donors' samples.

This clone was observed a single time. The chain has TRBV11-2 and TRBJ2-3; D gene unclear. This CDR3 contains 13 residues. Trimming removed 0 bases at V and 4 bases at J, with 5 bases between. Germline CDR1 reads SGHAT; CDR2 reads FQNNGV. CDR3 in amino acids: CASSLEDPDTQYF. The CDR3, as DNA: TGTGCCAGCAGCTTAGAAGACCCAGATACGCAGTATTTT.

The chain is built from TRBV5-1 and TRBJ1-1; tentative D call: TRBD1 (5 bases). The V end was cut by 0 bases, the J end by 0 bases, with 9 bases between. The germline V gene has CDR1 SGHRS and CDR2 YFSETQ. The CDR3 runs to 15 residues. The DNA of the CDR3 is TGCGCCAGCAGCTTGGGACAGTACATGAACACTGAAGCTTTCTTT. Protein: CASSLGQYMNTEAFF. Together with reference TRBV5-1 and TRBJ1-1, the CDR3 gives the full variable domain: KAGVTQTPRYLIKTRGQQVTLSCSPISGHRSVSWYQQTPGQGLQFLFEYFSETQRNKGNFPGRFSGRQFSNSRSEMNVSTLELGDSALYLCASSLGQYMNTEAFFGQGTRLTVV.

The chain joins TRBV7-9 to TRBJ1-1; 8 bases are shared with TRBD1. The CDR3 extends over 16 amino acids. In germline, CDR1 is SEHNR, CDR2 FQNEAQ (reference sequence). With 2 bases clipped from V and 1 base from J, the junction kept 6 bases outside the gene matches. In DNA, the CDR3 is TGTGCCAGCAGCTTATCTTCAGGGGGCGAGAACACTGAAGCTTTCTTT. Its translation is CASSLSSGGENTEAFF.

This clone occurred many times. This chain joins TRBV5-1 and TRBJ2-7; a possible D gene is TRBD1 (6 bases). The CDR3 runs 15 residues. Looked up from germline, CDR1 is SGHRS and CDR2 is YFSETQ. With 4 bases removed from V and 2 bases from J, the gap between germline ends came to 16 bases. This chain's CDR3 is CASSPVAGVTYEQYF. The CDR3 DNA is TGCGCCAGCAGCCCCGTGGCAGGGGTAACCTACGAGCAGTACTTC.

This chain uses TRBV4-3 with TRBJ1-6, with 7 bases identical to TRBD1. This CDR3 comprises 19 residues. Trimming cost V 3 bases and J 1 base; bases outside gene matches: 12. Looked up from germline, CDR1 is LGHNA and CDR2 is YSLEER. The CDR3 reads CASSQDLTGYISYNSPLHF. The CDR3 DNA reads TGCGCCAGCAGCCAGGACCTGACAGGGTATATATCCTATAATTCACCCCTCCACTTT.

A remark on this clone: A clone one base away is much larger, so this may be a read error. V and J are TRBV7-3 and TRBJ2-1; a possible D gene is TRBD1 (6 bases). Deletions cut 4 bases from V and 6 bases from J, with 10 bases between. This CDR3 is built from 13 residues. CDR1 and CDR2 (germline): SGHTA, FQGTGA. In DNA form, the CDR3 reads TGTGCCAGCAGCTCCGGACAGATCAATGAGCAGTTCTTC. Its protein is CASSSGQINEQFF.

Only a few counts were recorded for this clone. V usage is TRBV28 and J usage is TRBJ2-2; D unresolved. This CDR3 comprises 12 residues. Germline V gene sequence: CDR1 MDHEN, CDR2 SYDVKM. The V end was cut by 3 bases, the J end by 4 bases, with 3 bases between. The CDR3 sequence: CASSFFTGELFF. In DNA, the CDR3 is TGTGCCAGCAGTTTTTTCACCGGGGAGCTGTTTTTT.

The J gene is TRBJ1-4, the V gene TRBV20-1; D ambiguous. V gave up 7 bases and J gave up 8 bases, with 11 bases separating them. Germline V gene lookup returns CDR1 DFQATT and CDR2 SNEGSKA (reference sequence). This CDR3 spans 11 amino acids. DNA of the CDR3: TGCAGTGTTACTTATGGGGAAAAACTGTTTTTT. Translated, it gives CSVTYGEKLFF.

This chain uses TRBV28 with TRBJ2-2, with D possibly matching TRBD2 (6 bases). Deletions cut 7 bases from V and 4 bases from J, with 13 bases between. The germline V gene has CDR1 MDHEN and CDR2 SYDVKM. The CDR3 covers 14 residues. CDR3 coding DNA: TGTGCCAGCAATGGGGGGAGCGGCACCGGGGAGCTGTTTTTT. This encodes CASNGGSGTGELFF. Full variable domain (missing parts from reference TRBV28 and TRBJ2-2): DVKVTQSSRYLVKRTGEKVFLECVQDMDHENMFWYRQDPGLGLRLIYFSYDVKMKEKGDIPEGYSVSREKKERFSLILESASTNQTSMYLCASNGGSGTGELFFGEGSRLTVL.

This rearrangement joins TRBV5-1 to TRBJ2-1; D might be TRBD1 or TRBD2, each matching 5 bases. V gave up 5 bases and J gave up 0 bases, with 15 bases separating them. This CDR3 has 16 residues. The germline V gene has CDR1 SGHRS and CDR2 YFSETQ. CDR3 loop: CASSKRDASSYNEQFF. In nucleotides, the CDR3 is TGCGCCAGCAGTAAGAGGGACGCCAGCTCCTACAATGAGCAGTTCTTC.

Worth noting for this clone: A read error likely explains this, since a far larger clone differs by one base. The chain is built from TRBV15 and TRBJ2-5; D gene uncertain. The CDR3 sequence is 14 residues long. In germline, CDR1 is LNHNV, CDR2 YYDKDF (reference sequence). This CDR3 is CATSPNGVQETQHF. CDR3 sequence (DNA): TGTGCCACCAGCCCCAATGGTGTTCAAGAGACCCAGCACTTC.

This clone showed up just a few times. CDR3 loop: CASSSQWTSGRGQYF. The CDR3 DNA is TGTGCCAGCAGCAGCCAGTGGACTAGCGGGAGAGGGCAGTACTTC. The gene calls are TRBV7-9 and TRBJ2-7, with 13 bases aligning to TRBD2. V lost 5 bases, J lost 9 bases, and 10 bases stayed unmatched. Looked up from germline, CDR1 is SEHNR and CDR2 is FQNEAQ (reference sequence). The CDR3 loop spans 15 amino acids.

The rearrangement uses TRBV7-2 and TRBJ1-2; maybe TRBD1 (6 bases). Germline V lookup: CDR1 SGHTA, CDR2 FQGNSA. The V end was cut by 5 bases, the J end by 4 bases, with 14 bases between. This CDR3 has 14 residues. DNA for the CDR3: TGTGCCAGCAGCGCTAGGGTAGGGGGCTATGGCTACACCTTC. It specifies CASSARVGGYGYTF.

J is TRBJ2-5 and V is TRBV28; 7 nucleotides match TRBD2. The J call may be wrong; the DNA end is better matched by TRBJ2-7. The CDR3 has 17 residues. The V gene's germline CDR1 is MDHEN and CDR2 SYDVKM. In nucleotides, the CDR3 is TGTGCCAGCAGTTCCCGCGTTTCGACTAGCAGGCCCTACGAGCAGTACTTC. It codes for CASSSRVSTSRPYEQYF.

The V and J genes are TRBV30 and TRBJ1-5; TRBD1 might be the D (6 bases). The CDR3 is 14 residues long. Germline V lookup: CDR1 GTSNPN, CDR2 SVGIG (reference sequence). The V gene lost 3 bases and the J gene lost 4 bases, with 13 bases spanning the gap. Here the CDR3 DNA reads TGTGCCTGGAGCCGGACAGAACAGAATCAGCCCCAGCATTTT. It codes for CAWSRTEQNQPQHF.

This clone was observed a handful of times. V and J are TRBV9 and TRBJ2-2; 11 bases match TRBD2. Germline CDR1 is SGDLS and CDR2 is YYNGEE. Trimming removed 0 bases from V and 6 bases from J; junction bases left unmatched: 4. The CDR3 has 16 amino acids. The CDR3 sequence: CASSVVVLAGAGELFF. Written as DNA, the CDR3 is TGTGCCAGCAGCGTAGTTGTACTAGCGGGAGCCGGGGAGCTGTTTTTT.

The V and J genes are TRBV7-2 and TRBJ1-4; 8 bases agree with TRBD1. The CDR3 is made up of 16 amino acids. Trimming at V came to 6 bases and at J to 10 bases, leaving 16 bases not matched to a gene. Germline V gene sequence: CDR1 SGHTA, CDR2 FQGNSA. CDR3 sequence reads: CASRPDRAGMDGKLFF. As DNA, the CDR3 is TGTGCCAGCAGGCCGGACAGGGCGGGCATGGATGGAAAACTGTTTTTT.

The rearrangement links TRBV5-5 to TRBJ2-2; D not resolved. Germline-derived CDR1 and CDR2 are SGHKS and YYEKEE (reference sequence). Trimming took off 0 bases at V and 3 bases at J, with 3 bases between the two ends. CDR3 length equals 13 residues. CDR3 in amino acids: CASSLVHTGELFF. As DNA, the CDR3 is TGTGCCAGCAGCTTGGTCCACACCGGGGAGCTGTTTTTT.

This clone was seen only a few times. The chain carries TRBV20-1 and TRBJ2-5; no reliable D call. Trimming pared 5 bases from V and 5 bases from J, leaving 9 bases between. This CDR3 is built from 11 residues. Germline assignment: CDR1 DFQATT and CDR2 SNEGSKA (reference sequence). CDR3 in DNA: TGCAGTGCTGGGTGGCGGGAGACCCAGTACTTC. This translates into CSAGWRETQYF.

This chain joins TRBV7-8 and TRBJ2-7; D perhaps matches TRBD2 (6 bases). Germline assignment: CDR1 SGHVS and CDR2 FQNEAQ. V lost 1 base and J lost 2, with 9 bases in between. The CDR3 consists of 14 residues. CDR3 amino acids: CASSLEAGTYEQYF. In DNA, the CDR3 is TGTGCCAGCAGCTTAGAGGCGGGAACCTACGAGCAGTACTTC.

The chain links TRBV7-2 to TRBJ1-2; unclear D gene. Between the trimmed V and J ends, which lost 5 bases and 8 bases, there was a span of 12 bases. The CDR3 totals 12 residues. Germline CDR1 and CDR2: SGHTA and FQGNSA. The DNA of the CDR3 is TGTGCCAGCAGCGACAAGTCTGGGGGCTACACCTTC. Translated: CASSDKSGGYTF.

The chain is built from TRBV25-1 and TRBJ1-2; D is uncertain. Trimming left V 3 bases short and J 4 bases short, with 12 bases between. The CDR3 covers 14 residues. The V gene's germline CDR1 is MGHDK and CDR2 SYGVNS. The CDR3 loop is CASSDAQRTYGYTF. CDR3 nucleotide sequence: TGTGCCAGCAGTGATGCGCAGCGGACCTATGGCTACACCTTC.

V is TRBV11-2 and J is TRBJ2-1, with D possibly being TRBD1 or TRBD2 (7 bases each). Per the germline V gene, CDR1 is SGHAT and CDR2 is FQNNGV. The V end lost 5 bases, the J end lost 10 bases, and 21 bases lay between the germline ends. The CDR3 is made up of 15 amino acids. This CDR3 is CASSPSGTVGLEQFF. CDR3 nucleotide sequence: TGTGCCAGCAGCCCGAGCGGGACAGTAGGATTGGAGCAGTTCTTC. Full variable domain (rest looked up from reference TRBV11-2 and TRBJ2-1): EAGVAQSPRYKIIEKRQSVAFWCNPISGHATLYWYQQILGQGPKLLIQFQNNGVVDDSQLPKDRFSAERLKGVDSTLKIQPAKLEDSAVYLCASSPSGTVGLEQFFGPGTRLTVL.

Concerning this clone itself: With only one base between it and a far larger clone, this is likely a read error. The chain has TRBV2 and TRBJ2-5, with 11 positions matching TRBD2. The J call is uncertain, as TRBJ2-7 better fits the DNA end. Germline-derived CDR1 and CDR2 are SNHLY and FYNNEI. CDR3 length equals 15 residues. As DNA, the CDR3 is TGTGCCATACCCGGGGCTAGCGGGAGGTCCTACGAGCAGTACTTC. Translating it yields CAIPGASGRSYEQYF.

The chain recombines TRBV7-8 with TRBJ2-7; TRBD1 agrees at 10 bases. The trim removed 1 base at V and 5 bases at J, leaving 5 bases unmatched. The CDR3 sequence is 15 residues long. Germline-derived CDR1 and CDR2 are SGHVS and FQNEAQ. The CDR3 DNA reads TGTGCCAGCAGCTTAGTCCCGGGGACAGGGGACGAGCAGTACTTC. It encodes CASSLVPGTGDEQYF. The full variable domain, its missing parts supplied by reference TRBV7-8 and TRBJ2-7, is GAGVSQSPRYKVAKRGQDVALRCDPISGHVSLFWYQQALGQGPEFLTYFQNEAQLDKSGLPSDRFFAERPEGSVSTLKIQRTQQEDSAVYLCASSLVPGTGDEQYFGPGTRLTVT.

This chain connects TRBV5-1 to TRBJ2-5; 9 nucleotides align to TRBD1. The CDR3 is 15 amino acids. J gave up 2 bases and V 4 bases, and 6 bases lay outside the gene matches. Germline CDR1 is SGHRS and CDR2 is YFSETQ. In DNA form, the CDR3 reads TGCGCCAGCAGCCAATCCGGGACAGGGCAAGAGACCCAGTACTTC. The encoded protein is CASSQSGTGQETQYF. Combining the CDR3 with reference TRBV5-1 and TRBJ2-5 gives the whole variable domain KAGVTQTPRYLIKTRGQQVTLSCSPISGHRSVSWYQQTPGQGLQFLFEYFSETQRNKGNFPGRFSGRQFSNSRSEMNVSTLELGDSALYLCASSQSGTGQETQYFGPGTRLLVL.

CDR3 loop: CASSAGSTSQETQYF. Here the CDR3 DNA reads TGTGCCAGTAGCGCTGGCAGCACATCCCAAGAGACCCAGTACTTC. The chain couples TRBV19 to TRBJ2-5; D uncertain. There are 15 residues in the CDR3. V dropped 6 bases and J dropped 1 base, with 15 bases sitting between them. Germline-derived CDR1 and CDR2 are LNHDA and SQIVND (reference sequence).

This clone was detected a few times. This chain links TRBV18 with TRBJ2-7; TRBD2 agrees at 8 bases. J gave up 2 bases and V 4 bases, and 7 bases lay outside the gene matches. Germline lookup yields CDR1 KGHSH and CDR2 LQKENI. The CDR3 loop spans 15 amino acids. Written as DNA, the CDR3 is TGTGCCAGCTCACTTGAACTAGCGGCCGCCTACGAGCAGTACTTC. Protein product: CASSLELAAAYEQYF.

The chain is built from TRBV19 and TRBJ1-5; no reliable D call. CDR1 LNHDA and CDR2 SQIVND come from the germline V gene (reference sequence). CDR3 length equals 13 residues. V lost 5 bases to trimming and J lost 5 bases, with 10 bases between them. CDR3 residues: CASSYSTDQPQHF. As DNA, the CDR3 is TGTGCCAGTAGTTATAGCACGGATCAGCCCCAGCATTTT.

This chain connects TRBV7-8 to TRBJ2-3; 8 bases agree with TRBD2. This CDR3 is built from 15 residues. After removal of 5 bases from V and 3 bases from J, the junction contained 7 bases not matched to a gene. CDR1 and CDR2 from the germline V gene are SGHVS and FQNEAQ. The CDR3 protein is CASSEREGRTDTQYF. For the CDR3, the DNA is TGTGCCAGCAGCGAACGGGAGGGCCGGACAGATACGCAGTATTTT.